Each of the 30 T cell receptor beta chains below was sequenced from the same sample in a study of T cell changes during pregnancy in multiple sclerosis. The assay was immunoSEQ multiplex PCR, and TCRdb's table has in-frame clones only and misses some. The sample contains tens of thousands of clones, around 90% of which appear only once. The sequences come from peripheral blood, collected in the second trimester of pregnancy. These receptors were collected from a female donor in good health, enrolled as a control in a pregnancy study.

This chain joins TRBV27 and TRBJ2-7; tentatively, D is TRBD2 (5 bases). The CDR3 has 13 amino acids. V lost 5 bases, J lost 9 bases, and 17 bases lay in between. Germline CDR1 is MNHEY and CDR2 is SMNVEV (reference sequence). CDR3 in amino acids: CASSGGLRTVQYF. Here the CDR3 DNA reads TGTGCCAGCAGTGGAGGCCTCCGGACCGTGCAGTACTTC.

The rearrangement links TRBV27 to TRBJ1-1; 9 bases map to TRBD1. This CDR3 has 15 residues. Germline loops: CDR1 MNHEY, CDR2 SMNVEV (reference sequence). With 5 bases clipped from V and 3 bases from J, the junction kept 7 bases outside the gene matches. CDR3 loop: CASSRQQGADTEAFF. The CDR3 DNA reads as TGTGCCAGCAGTCGACAACAGGGGGCGGACACTGAAGCTTTCTTT.

The J gene is TRBJ2-7, the V gene TRBV5-6; D may be TRBD2 (6 bases). Trimming left V 4 bases short and J 1 base short, with 12 bases between. Germline CDR1 is SGHDT and CDR2 is YYEEEE. CDR3 length equals 14 residues. The chain's CDR3 is CASSPEAGSYEQYF. The CDR3 nucleotides are TGTGCCAGCAGCCCGGAGGCGGGATCCTACGAGCAGTACTTC.

The chain employs TRBV18 and TRBJ2-5, with D tentatively TRBD1 (5 bases). Trimming cost V 1 base and J 3 bases, with 21 bases left between them. This CDR3 is 18 amino acids long. Germline CDR1 reads KGHSH; CDR2 reads LQKENI. DNA for the CDR3: TGTGCCAGCTCACCACGAGTGACAGTTGGGGTTCGGGAAGAGACCCAGTACTTC. Its translation is CASSPRVTVGVREETQYF. Together with reference TRBV18 and TRBJ2-5, the CDR3 gives the full variable domain: NAGVMQNPRHLVRRRGQEARLRCSPMKGHSHVYWYRQLPEEGLKFMVYLQKENIIDESGMPKERFSAEFPKEGPSILRIQQVVRGDSAAYFCASSPRVTVGVREETQYFGPGTRLLVL.

This chain uses TRBV7-2 with TRBJ2-5; 7 nucleotides line up with TRBD2. The CDR3 extends over 15 amino acids. V lost 5 bases, J lost 5 bases, and 11 bases stayed unmatched. Germline CDR1 SGHTA, CDR2 FQGNSA. The CDR3 DNA follows: TGTGCCAGCAGCCCCACTAGCGCAGGTCGGGAGACCCAGTACTTC. Its protein is CASSPTSAGRETQYF.

V and J are TRBV7-3 and TRBJ2-2; D uncertain. V lost 1 base and J lost 1, with 7 bases in between. The CDR3 consists of 15 residues. Germline V gives CDR1 SGHTA, CDR2 FQGTGA. CDR3 region: CASSLMGQNTGELFF. In nucleotides, the CDR3 is TGTGCCAGCAGCTTAATGGGCCAGAACACCGGGGAGCTGTTTTTT.

The chain is built from TRBV27 and TRBJ1-2; TRBD1 matches at 10 bases. After removal of 5 bases from V and 8 bases from J, the junction contained 8 bases not matched to a gene. This CDR3 has 14 residues. Germline loops: CDR1 MNHEY, CDR2 SMNVEV (reference sequence). CDR3 coding DNA: TGTGCCAGCAGTACCACGACAGGGGGCGTCGGCTACACCTTC. This gives the protein CASSTTTGGVGYTF.

This chain joins TRBV4-3 and TRBJ1-2; D call uncertain. CDR1 is LGHNA, CDR2 YSLEER, per germline. This CDR3 is built from 17 residues. Deletions cut 0 bases from V and 0 bases from J, with 14 bases between. DNA for the CDR3: TGCGCCAGCAGCCAAGAGGTTACGGGTTCGGCTAACTATGGCTACACCTTC. It encodes CASSQEVTGSANYGYTF.

V and J are TRBV4-3 and TRBJ1-6; no reliable D call. The length of the CDR3 is 14 residues. V was cut by 2 bases and J by 6 bases, with 8 bases left in between. CDR1 LGHNA and CDR2 YSLEER come from the germline V gene. The CDR3 protein is CASSQSLSNSPLHF. The CDR3, as DNA: TGCGCCAGCAGCCAAAGCCTTTCTAATTCACCCCTCCACTTT.

The chain recombines TRBV14 with TRBJ1-2, with 8 bases lining up with TRBD1. Trimming took 4 bases from V and 4 from J; bases not matched to a gene: 14. The germline CDR1 and CDR2 sequences are SGHDN and FVKESK. The CDR3 has 17 residues. CDR3 amino acids: CASSRQLTAGTGYGYTF. Written as DNA, the CDR3 is TGTGCCAGCAGCCGCCAATTGACCGCTGGGACAGGCTATGGCTACACCTTC.

The chain links TRBV10-3 to TRBJ1-2; D is undetermined. CDR1 is ENHRY and CDR2 is SYGVKD in the germline V gene. CDR3 length: 16 residues. V was trimmed by 4 bases and J by 0 bases, leaving 15 bases between them. CDR3 protein: CAISGSQIISNYGYTF. The CDR3 DNA reads TGTGCCATCAGTGGGAGTCAGATTATTTCTAACTATGGCTACACCTTC.

The count of this clone is one. V gene TRBV27 combines with J gene TRBJ1-2; tentatively, D is TRBD1 (5 bases). This CDR3 comprises 14 residues. Per germline, CDR1 MNHEY and CDR2 SMNVEV (reference sequence). The V gene lost 4 bases and the J gene lost 4 bases, with 13 bases spanning the gap. CDR3 residues: CASSSAGKTYGYTF. As DNA, the CDR3 is TGTGCCAGCAGTTCGGCAGGGAAAACCTATGGCTACACCTTC.

The chain recombines TRBV6-1 with TRBJ1-1; 8 nucleotides agree with TRBD1. CDR1 MNHNS and CDR2 SASEGT come from the germline V gene. V lost 6 bases and J lost 1; bases outside the gene matches: 4. The CDR3 contains 14 residues. The CDR3 loop reads CASRGQGGNTEAFF. As DNA, the CDR3 is TGTGCCAGCAGAGGACAGGGTGGGAACACTGAAGCTTTCTTT.

This rearrangement joins TRBV28 to TRBJ1-1, with 8 bases aligning to TRBD1. V lost 3 bases to trimming and J lost 10 bases; unmatched junction nucleotides: 4. CDR1 is MDHEN, CDR2 SYDVKM, per germline. The CDR3 is made up of 12 amino acids. The CDR3: CASSFSGGLAFF. CDR3 nucleotides: TGTGCCAGCAGTTTCTCAGGGGGCTTAGCTTTCTTT.

The rearrangement links TRBV6-5 to TRBJ1-2; TRBD1 matches at 7 bases. Trimming cost V 8 bases and J 2 bases; bases outside gene matches: 5. The CDR3 contains 13 residues. Looked up from germline, CDR1 is MNHEY and CDR2 is SVGAGI. CDR3 bases: TGTGCCAGCTCAGACAGGGTGAACTATGGCTACACCTTC. It encodes CASSDRVNYGYTF.

V is TRBV9 and J is TRBJ2-1; 14 bases line up with TRBD2. CDR1 SGDLS and CDR2 YYNGEE come from the germline V gene. Trimming took 4 bases from V and 5 from J; bases not matched to a gene: 8. The CDR3 has 17 residues. CDR3: CASSHPTGLAGDNEQFF. The CDR3 DNA sequence: TGTGCCAGCAGCCACCCCACGGGACTAGCGGGGGACAATGAGCAGTTCTTC.

The genes are TRBV6-1 and TRBJ2-3; unclear D gene. Trimming cost V 3 bases and J 2 bases, with 12 bases left between them. The CDR3 is 15 residues long. Germline assignment: CDR1 MNHNS and CDR2 SASEGT. The chain's CDR3 is CASSETLRPTDTQYF. CDR3 sequence (DNA): TGTGCCAGCAGTGAGACTCTCCGACCCACAGATACGCAGTATTTT.

The chain couples TRBV7-2 to TRBJ2-3; D remains unclear. Trimming shortened V by 2 bases and J by 4 bases, and 10 bases separated the two germline ends. Germline V lookup: CDR1 SGHTA, CDR2 FQGNSA. The CDR3 covers 14 residues. DNA of the CDR3: TGTGCCAGCAGCTTATCCAGGCCCCCAGATACGCAGTATTTT. Translating gives CASSLSRPPDTQYF.

In this sample, this clone turned up once. This rearrangement joins TRBV4-3 to TRBJ2-2; the D gene is possibly TRBD1 (6 bases). Per germline, CDR1 LGHNA and CDR2 YSLEER. CDR3 length: 17 amino acids. Trimming stripped 0 bases from V and 0 bases from J, with 11 bases between. As DNA, the CDR3 is TGCGCCAGCAGCCAAGATCTGTACAGGGCGAACACCGGGGAGCTGTTTTTT. This encodes CASSQDLYRANTGELFF.

The gene calls are TRBV15 and TRBJ2-1; perhaps TRBD2 as D (5 bases). This CDR3 contains 16 residues. The germline CDR1 and CDR2 sequences are LNHNV and YYDKDF (reference sequence). V lost 4 bases, J lost 0 bases, and 13 bases lay in between. This CDR3 is CATSKLSGSSYNEQFF. For the CDR3, the DNA is TGTGCCACCAGCAAACTCTCGGGAAGCTCCTACAATGAGCAGTTCTTC.

This chain uses TRBV21-1 with TRBJ2-3; the D call of TRBD1 is as the table states it, not checked on the DNA. TRBV21-1 is shown as a pseudogene. CDR3 length: 14 amino acids. The CDR3 sequence is CASTPGQSTDTQYF. The CDR3 bases are TGTGCCAGCACACCGGGACAGTCCACAGATACGCAGTATTTT.

The rearrangement links TRBV2 to TRBJ2-2; tentatively, D is TRBD2 (6 bases). V was clipped by 6 bases and J by 3 bases, with 14 bases between them. Germline values: CDR1 SNHLY, CDR2 FYNNEI. The CDR3 is 15 amino acids. CDR3 nucleotide sequence: TGTGCCAGCAGATACCGGGACTCCTACACCGGGGAGCTGTTTTTT. Protein sequence: CASRYRDSYTGELFF.

This clone was counted at least ten times. CDR3 coding DNA: TGTGCCAGCACTTCCAAAGCGGGGGTCTACAATGAGCAGTTCTTC. Its protein is CASTSKAGVYNEQFF. V and J are TRBV14 and TRBJ2-1; 8 bases are a match to TRBD2. The V gene end was trimmed by 7 bases and the J gene end by 3 bases; junction bases not matched to a gene: 8. The CDR3 is 15 amino acids. Germline V gene data show CDR1 as SGHDN and CDR2 as FVKESK. The full variable domain, with the rest looked up from reference TRBV14 and TRBJ2-1, is EAGVTQFPSHSVIEKGQTVTLRCDPISGHDNLYWYRRVMGKEIKFLLHFVKESKQDESGMPNNRFLAERTGGTYSTLKVQPAELEDSGVYFCASTSKAGVYNEQFFGPGTRLTVL.

This chain uses TRBV5-1 with TRBJ2-3, with 9 bases lining up with TRBD1. The junction had 6 bases not matched to a gene; V was cut back by 6 bases and J by 1 base. Germline values: CDR1 SGHRS, CDR2 YFSETQ. The CDR3 loop spans 15 amino acids. CDR3 DNA: TGCGCCAGCACCAACAGGGGGCTAGGCACAGATACGCAGTATTTT. Amino acid sequence: CASTNRGLGTDTQYF. The variable domain in full, with the rest retrieved from reference TRBV5-1 and TRBJ2-3, is KAGVTQTPRYLIKTRGQQVTLSCSPISGHRSVSWYQQTPGQGLQFLFEYFSETQRNKGNFPGRFSGRQFSNSRSEMNVSTLELGDSALYLCASTNRGLGTDTQYFGPGTRLTVL.

J is TRBJ1-2 and V is TRBV30; 7 nucleotides line up with TRBD1. This CDR3 spans 14 amino acids. V lost 4 bases and J lost 5; bases outside the gene matches: 10. Germline CDR1 reads GTSNPN; CDR2 reads SVGIG (reference sequence). As DNA, the CDR3 is TGTGCCTGGAAGAACACGGGACAGATTTATGGCTACACCTTC. Translation: CAWKNTGQIYGYTF. The entire variable domain, with the rest obtained from reference TRBV30 and TRBJ1-2, is as follows: SQTIHQWPATLVQPVGSPLSLECTVEGTSNPNLYWYRQAAGRGLQLLFYSVGIGQISSEVPQNLSASRPQDRQFILSSKKLLLSDSGFYLCAWKNTGQIYGYTFGSGTRLTVV.

The genes are TRBV19 and TRBJ2-1; 7 bases are shared with TRBD2. The J segment lost 10 bases and the V segment lost 8 bases, leaving 14 bases of the junction unmatched. CDR1 and CDR2 (germline): LNHDA, SQIVND (reference sequence). The length of the CDR3 is 14 residues. This chain's CDR3 is CASAGRAPSKEQFF. The DNA of the CDR3 is TGTGCCAGTGCGGGGAGGGCCCCCTCGAAAGAGCAGTTCTTC. Together with reference TRBV19 and TRBJ2-1, the CDR3 gives the full variable domain: DGGITQSPKYLFRKEGQNVTLSCEQNLNHDAMYWYRQDPGQGLRLIYYSQIVNDFQKGDIAEGYSVSREKKESFPLTVTSAQKNPTAFYLCASAGRAPSKEQFFGPGTRLTVL.

The genes are TRBV7-6 and TRBJ1-5; D gene unclear. CDR1 is SGHVS and CDR2 is FNYEAQ in the germline V gene. There are 14 residues in the CDR3. V was clipped by 6 bases and J by 4 bases, with 13 bases between them. The CDR3 DNA is TGTGCCAGCAGTCCGTGGGAGGGAAATCAGCCCCAGCATTTT. Residues: CASSPWEGNQPQHF.

This rearrangement joins TRBV7-9 to TRBJ2-3, with 8 bases that match TRBD1. Trimming cost V 5 bases and J 0 bases; bases outside gene matches: 1. The V gene's germline CDR1 is SEHNR and CDR2 FQNEAQ (reference sequence). The CDR3 has 14 residues. CDR3 sequence: CASSRQGSTDTQYF. The CDR3 nucleotides are TGTGCCAGCAGCCGACAGGGGAGCACAGATACGCAGTATTTT. Complete variable domain (other parts from reference TRBV7-9 and TRBJ2-3): DTGVSQNPRHKITKRGQNVTFRCDPISEHNRLYWYRQTLGQGPEFLTYFQNEAQLEKSRLLSDRFSAERPKGSFSTLEIQRTEQGDSAMYLCASSRQGSTDTQYFGPGTRLTVL.

The chain couples TRBV6-1 to TRBJ2-2; 8 bases line up with TRBD1. The CDR3 is 15 residues long. V shed 5 bases, J shed 1 base, and the junction held 3 bases outside the gene matches. Germline CDR1 and CDR2: MNHNS and SASEGT. The CDR3 nucleotides are TGTGCCAGCAGTCGGGACAGGTGGAACACCGGGGAGCTGTTTTTT. This sequence encodes CASSRDRWNTGELFF.

The chain is built from TRBV9 and TRBJ2-7; 10 bases map to TRBD1. CDR1 and CDR2 (germline): SGDLS, YYNGEE. V gave up 4 bases and J gave up 4 bases; unmatched junction bases: 5. This CDR3 has 14 residues. CDR3 nucleotides: TGTGCCAGCAGCCCTGGGACAGGGGCGTACGAGCAGTACTTC. This codes for CASSPGTGAYEQYF.